Sequencing of this T cell receptor beta chain was carried out in a study of blood T cells in healthy people across ages. With respect to this clonotype: The junction differs from germline at one of its ends, possibly a read error.

PCR was performed a second time for about 6 to 12 cycles using a sample-barcoded 5' primer and a J-beta primer mix. Via MiXCR, TCRdb re-called the 5' RACE reads, giving one row per CDR3 protein. The sample lists around 520,000 distinct CDR3 sequences; around 27% were seen once. The CDR3 runs to 15 residues. The germline V gene has CDR1 WNHNN and CDR2 SYGVQD (reference sequence). The data also belong to a second study, concerning T cells of mothers and their children.

The chain is built from TRBV10-1 and TRBJ2-5; 9 nucleotides agree with TRBD2. The DNA end lines up better with TRBJ2-1; the J call may be wrong. The source of this sequence is a boy aged 2 to 9 in good health. Specimen: blood. The CDR3 DNA is TGCGCCAGCAGGGAGTCCGGTAGCGGGAGTCGGGAGCAGTTCTTC. The encoded protein is CASRESGSGSREQFF.